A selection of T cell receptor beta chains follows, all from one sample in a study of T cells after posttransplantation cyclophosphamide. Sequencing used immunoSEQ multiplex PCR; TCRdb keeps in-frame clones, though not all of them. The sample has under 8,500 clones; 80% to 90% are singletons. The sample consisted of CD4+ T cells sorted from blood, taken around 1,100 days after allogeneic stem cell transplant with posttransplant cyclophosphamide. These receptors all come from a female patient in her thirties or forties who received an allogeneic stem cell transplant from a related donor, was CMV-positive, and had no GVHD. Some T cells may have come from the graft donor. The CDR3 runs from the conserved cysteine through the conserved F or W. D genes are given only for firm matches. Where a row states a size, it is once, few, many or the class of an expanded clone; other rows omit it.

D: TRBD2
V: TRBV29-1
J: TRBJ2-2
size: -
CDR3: CSAPGRGKNTGELFF
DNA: TGCAGCGCCCCTGGGAGGGGAAAGAACACCGGGGAGCTGTTTTTT

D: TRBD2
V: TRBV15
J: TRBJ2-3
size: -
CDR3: CATSRVLTSGGLYF
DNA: TGTGCCACCAGCAGAGTCCTGACTAGCGGGGGCCTTTATTTT

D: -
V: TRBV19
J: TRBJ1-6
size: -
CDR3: CASSIPGMDSPPHF
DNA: TGTGCCAGTAGTATCCCGGGGATGGATTCACCCCCCCACTTT

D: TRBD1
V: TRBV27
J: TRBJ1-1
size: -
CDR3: CASSRTGGEAFF
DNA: TGTGCCAGCAGCCGCACAGGGGGTGAAGCTTTCTTT

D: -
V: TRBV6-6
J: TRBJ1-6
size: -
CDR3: CASSYSGNSSPLHF
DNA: TGTGCCAGCAGTTATTCCGGGAATAGTTCACCCCTCCACTTT

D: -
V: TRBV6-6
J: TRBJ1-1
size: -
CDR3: CASTQGAGRAFF
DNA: TGTGCCAGCACCCAAGGGGCAGGGCGAGCTTTCTTT

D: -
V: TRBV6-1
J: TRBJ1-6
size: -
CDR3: CASSDGSPLTLHF
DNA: TGTGCCAGCAGTGACGGGAGCCCACTGACCCTCCACTTT

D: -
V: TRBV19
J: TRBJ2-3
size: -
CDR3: CASSPRLPGGARTDTQYF
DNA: TGTGCCAGTAGTCCCCGTCTCCCCGGAGGCGCGCGCACAGATACGCAGTATTTT

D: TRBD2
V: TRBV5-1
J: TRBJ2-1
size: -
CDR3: CASSLAGGRAYNEQFF
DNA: TGCGCCAGCAGCTTGGCCGGTGGGAGGGCCTACAATGAGCAGTTCTTC

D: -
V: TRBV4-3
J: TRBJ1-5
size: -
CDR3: CASSQAVDRRFPQHF
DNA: TGCGCCAGCAGCCAAGCTGTCGACAGGAGATTCCCCCAGCATTTT

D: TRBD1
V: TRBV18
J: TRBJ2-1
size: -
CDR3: CASSHRGPNEQFF
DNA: TGTGCCAGCTCACACAGGGGCCCCAATGAGCAGTTCTTC

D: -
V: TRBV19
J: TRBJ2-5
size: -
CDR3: CASSIVDGVRGETQYF
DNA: TGTGCCAGTAGTATCGTGGACGGCGTAAGGGGCGAGACCCAGTACTTC

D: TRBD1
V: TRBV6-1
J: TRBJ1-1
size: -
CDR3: CASSGTGLWGEAFF
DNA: TGTGCCAGCAGCGGGACAGGGCTCTGGGGAGAAGCTTTCTTT

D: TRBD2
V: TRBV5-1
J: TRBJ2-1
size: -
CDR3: CASSAGLAGGRNEQFF
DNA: TGCGCCAGCAGCGCAGGACTAGCGGGGGGACGCAATGAGCAGTTCTTC

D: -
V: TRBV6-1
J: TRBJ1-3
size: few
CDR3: CASSERGTGNTIYF
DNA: TGTGCCAGCAGTGAAAGGGGAACTGGAAACACCATATATTTT

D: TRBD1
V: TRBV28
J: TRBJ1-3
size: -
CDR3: CASSPRWDSPSHSGNTIYF
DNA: TGTGCCAGCAGTCCCCGATGGGACAGCCCATCCCACTCTGGAAACACCATATATTTT

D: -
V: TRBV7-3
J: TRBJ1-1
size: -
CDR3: CASSYYRVLNTEAFF
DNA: TGTGCCAGCAGCTATTACAGGGTCTTGAACACTGAAGCTTTCTTT

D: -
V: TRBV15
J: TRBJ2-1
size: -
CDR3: CATSGVQADNEQFF
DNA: TGTGCCACCAGCGGCGTCCAGGCCGACAATGAGCAGTTCTTC

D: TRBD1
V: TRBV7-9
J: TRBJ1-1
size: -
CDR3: CASSLGPGTVNTEAFF
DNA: TGTGCCAGCAGCTTAGGCCCCGGGACAGTGAACACTGAAGCTTTCTTT

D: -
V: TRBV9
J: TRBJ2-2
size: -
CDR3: CASSVAGATGAGELFF
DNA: TGTGCCAGTAGCGTAGCCGGGGCGACGGGGGCCGGGGAGCTGTTTTTT

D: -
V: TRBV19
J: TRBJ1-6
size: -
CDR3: CASSIYGRGYNSPLHF
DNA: TGTGCCAGTAGCATATATGGACGGGGTTATAATTCCCCCCTCCACTTT

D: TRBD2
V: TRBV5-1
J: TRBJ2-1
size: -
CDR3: CASSYTSVGGNEQFF
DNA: TGCGCCAGCAGCTATACTAGCGTTGGGGGGAATGAGCAGTTCTTC

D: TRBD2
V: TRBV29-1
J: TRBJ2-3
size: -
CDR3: CSVVGSGTSTDTQYF
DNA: TGCAGCGTTGTGGGAAGCGGGACTAGCACAGATACGCAGTATTTT

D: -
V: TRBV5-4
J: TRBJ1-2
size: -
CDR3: CASSPLTEGYGYTF
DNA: TGTGCCAGCAGCCCCCTCACGGAGGGGTATGGCTACACCTTC

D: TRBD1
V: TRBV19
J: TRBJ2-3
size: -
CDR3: CASSWTGYTDTQYF
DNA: TGTGCCAGTAGTTGGACAGGGTACACAGATACGCAGTATTTT

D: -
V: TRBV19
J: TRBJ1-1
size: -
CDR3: CASSPGQPLNTEAFF
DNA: TGTGCCAGTAGTCCCGGACAGCCCTTGAACACTGAAGCTTTCTTT

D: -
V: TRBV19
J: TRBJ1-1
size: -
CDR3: CASSMQGENTEAFF
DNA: TGTGCCAGTAGTATGCAAGGAGAGAACACTGAAGCTTTCTTT

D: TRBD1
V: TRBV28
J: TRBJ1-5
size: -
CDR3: CASLIDRGPNQPQHF
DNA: TGTGCCAGCCTCATCGACAGGGGGCCCAATCAGCCCCAGCATTTT

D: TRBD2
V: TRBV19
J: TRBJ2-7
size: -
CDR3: CASSIAGGLRYEQCF
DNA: TGTGCCAGTAGTATAGCGGGGGGGCTTCGATACGAGCAGTGCTTC

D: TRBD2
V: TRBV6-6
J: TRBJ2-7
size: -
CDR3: CASGLAANYEQYF
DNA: TGTGCCAGCGGGCTAGCGGCGAACTACGAGCAGTACTTC

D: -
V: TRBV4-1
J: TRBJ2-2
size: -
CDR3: CASSPTIFANTGELFF
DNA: TGCGCCAGCAGCCCGACAATTTTCGCGAACACCGGGGAGCTGTTTTTT

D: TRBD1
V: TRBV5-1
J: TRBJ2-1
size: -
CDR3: CASSLTGTGFNEQFF
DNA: TGCGCCAGCAGCTTAACCGGGACAGGGTTCAATGAGCAGTTCTTC

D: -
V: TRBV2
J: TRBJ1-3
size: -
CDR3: CASSVGDGNTIYF
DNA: TGTGCCAGCAGTGTAGGGGATGGAAACACCATATATTTT

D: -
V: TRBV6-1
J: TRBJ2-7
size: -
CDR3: CASSLTWGDEQYF
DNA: TGTGCCAGCAGCCTTACCTGGGGGGACGAGCAGTACTTC

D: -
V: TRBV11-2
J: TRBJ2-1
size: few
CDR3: CASSLGSGRSYNEQFF
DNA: TGTGCCAGCAGCTTAGGCTCAGGGCGCTCCTACAATGAGCAGTTCTTC

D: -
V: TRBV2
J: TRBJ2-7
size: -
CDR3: CASTLSQGSGEQYF
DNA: TGTGCCAGCACCCTCTCACAGGGTTCCGGCGAGCAGTACTTC

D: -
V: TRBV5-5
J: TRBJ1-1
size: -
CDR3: CASSSGVHTEAFF
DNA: TGTGCCAGCAGCTCGGGGGTCCACACTGAAGCTTTCTTT

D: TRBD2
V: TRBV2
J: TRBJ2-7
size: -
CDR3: CASRVTSGVYEQYF
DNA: TGTGCCAGCAGGGTTACTAGCGGGGTATACGAGCAGTACTTC

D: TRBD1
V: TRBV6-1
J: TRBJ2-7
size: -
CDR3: CASSDPRWDRDSYEQYF
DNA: TGTGCCAGCAGTGACCCTCGATGGGACAGGGACTCCTACGAGCAGTACTTC

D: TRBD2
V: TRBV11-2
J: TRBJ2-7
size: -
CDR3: CASSKTSGGYEQYF
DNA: TGTGCCAGCAGCAAGACTAGCGGGGGTTACGAGCAGTACTTC

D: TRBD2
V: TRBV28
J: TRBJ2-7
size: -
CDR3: CASRGGGTYEQYF
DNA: TGTGCCAGCCGGGGGGGAGGTACCTACGAGCAGTACTTC

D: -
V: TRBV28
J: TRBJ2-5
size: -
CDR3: CASSLTRAGETQYF
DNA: TGTGCCAGCAGTTTAACCAGGGCAGGGGAGACCCAGTACTTC

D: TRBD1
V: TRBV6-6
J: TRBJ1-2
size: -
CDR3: CASTPGQGGYKGYTF
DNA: TGTGCCAGCACGCCGGGACAGGGGGGCTACAAGGGCTACACCTTC

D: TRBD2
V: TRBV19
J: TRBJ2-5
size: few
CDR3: CASRSVAGGQETQYF
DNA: TGTGCCAGTAGATCGGTAGCGGGGGGACAAGAGACCCAGTACTTC

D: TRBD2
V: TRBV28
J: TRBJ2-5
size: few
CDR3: CASHSGGETQYF
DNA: TGTGCCAGCCACTCGGGGGGAGAGACCCAGTACTTC

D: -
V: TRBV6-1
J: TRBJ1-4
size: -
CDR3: CASSEYGRVDEKLFF
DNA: TGTGCCAGCAGTGAATACGGCAGGGTTGATGAAAAACTGTTTTTT

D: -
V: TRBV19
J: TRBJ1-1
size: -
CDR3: CATTNGGGDTEAFF
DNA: TGTGCCACTACGAACGGCGGAGGGGACACTGAAGCTTTCTTT

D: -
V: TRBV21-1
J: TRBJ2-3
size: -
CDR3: CASGGRVFTDTQYF
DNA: TGTGCCTCAGGAGGGCGGGTTTTCACAGATACGCAGTATTTT

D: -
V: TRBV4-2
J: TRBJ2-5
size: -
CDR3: CASSATGQTQETQYF
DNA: TGTGCCAGCAGCGCTACGGGACAAACCCAAGAGACCCAGTACTTC

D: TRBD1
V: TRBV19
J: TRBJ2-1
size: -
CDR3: CASTPSGTGFYNEQFF
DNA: TGTGCCAGTACCCCTTCCGGGACAGGGTTTTACAATGAGCAGTTCTTC